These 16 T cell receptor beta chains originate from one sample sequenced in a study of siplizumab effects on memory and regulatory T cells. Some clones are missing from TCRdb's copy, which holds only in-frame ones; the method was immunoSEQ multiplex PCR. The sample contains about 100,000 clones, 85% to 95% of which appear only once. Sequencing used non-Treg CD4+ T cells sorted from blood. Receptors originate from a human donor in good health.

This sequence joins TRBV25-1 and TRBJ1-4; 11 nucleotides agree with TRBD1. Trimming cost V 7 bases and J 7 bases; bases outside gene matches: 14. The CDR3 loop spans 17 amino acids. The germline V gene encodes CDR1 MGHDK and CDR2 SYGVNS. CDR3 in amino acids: CASKPPGQGGTFEKLFF. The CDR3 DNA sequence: TGTGCCAGCAAACCACCGGGACAGGGGGGAACCTTTGAAAAACTGTTTTTT.

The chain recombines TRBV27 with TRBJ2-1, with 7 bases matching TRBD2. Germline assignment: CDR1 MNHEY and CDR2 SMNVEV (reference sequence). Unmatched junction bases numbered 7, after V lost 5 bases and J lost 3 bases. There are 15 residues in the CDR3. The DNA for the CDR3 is TGTGCCAGCAGTCGCGCGGGAGTCTACTACAATGAGCAGTTCTTC. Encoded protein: CASSRAGVYYNEQFF.

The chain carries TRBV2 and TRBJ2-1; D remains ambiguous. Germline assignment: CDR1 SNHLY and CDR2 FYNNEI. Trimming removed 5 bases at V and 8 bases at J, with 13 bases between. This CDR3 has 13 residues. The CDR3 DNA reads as TGTGCCAGCAGTAGTAAACGTTTCGATGAGCAGTTCTTC. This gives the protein CASSSKRFDEQFF.

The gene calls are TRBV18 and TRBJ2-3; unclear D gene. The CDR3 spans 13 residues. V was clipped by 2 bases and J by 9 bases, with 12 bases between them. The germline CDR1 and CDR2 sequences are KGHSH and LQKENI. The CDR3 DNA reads TGTGCCAGCTCACCATCAAGAGGTGGCACGCAGTATTTT. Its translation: CASSPSRGGTQYF.

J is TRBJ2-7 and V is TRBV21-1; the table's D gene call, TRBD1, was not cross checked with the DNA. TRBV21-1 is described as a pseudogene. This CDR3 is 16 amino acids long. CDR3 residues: CASSKPSGQGSSEQYF. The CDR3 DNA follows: TGTGCCAGCAGCAAACCCTCGGGACAGGGGTCGAGCGAGCAGTACTTC.

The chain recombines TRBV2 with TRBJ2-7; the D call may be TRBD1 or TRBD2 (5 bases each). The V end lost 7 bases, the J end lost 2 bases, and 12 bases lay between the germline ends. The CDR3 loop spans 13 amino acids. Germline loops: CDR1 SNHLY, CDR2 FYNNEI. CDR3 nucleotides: TGTGCCAGCAACGGGGACCAAGCCTACGAGCAGTACTTC. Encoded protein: CASNGDQAYEQYF. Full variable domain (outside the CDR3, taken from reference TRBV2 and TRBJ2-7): EPEVTQTPSHQVTQMGQEVILRCVPISNHLYFYWYRQILGQKVEFLVSFYNNEISEKSEIFDDQFSVERPDGSNFTLKIRSTKLEDSAMYFCASNGDQAYEQYFGPGTRLTVT.

CDR3 in amino acids: CASSALAGVTGELFF. The DNA for the CDR3 is TGTGCCAGCAGCGCGCTAGCGGGAGTTACCGGGGAGCTGTTTTTT. V is TRBV11-2 and J is TRBJ2-2; 10 nucleotides agree with TRBD2. V was pared by 5 bases and J by 5 bases, with 5 bases of the junction left unmatched. The germline CDR1 and CDR2 sequences are SGHAT and FQNNGV. There are 15 residues in the CDR3.

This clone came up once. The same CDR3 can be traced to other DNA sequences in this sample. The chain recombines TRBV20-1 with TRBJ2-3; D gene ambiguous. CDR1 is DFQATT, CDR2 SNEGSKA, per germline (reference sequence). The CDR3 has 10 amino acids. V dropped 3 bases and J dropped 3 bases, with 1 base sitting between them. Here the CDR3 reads CSARTDTQYF. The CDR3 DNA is TGCAGTGCTAGGACAGATACGCAGTATTTT.

In DNA, the CDR3 is TGTGCCAGCAGCCCCGGTCAGCCTGGGGCCAACGTCCTGACTTTC. As protein: CASSPGQPGANVLTF. The chain has TRBV11-2 and TRBJ2-6; no clear D gene. Trimming took 5 bases from V and 2 from J, leaving 10 bases between them. CDR1 SGHAT and CDR2 FQNNGV come from the germline V gene. The CDR3 has 15 amino acids.

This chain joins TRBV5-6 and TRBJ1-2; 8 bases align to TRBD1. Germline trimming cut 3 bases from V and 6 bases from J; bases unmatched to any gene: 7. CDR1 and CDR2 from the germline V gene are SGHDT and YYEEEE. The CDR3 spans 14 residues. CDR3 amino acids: CASSSQDRDHGYTF. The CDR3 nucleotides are TGTGCCAGCAGCTCGCAGGACAGGGATCATGGCTACACCTTC.

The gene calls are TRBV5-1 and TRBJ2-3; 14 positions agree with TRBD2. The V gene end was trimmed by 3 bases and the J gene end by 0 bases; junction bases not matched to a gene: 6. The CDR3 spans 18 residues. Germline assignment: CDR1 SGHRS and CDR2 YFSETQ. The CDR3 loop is CASSSGLAGVTSTDTQYF. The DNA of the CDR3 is TGCGCCAGCAGCTCGGGACTAGCGGGAGTGACTAGCACAGATACGCAGTATTTT.

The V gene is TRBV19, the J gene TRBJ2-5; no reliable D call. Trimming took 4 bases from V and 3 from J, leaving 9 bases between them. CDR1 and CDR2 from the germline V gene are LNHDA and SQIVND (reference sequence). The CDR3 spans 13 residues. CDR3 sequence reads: CASSKDGEETQYF. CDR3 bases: TGTGCCAGTAGTAAGGACGGAGAAGAGACCCAGTACTTC.

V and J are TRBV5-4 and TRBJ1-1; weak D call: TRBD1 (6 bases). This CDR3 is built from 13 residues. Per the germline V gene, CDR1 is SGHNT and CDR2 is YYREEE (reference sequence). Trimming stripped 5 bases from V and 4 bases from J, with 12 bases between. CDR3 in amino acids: CASSRTVSTEAFF. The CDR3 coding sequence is TGTGCCAGCAGTCGGACAGTAAGCACTGAAGCTTTCTTT.

CDR3: CASYRSGELFF. DNA for the CDR3: TGTGCCAGTTACCGATCCGGGGAGCTGTTTTTT. The rearrangement joins TRBV19 to TRBJ2-2; D is unresolved. Deletions cut 8 bases from V and 6 bases from J, with 7 bases between. Germline CDR1 is LNHDA and CDR2 is SQIVND (reference sequence). This CDR3 is 11 amino acids long.

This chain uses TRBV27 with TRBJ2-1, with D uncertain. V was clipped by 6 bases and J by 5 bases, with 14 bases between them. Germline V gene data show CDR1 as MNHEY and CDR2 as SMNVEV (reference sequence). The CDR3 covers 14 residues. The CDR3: CASSPRLSHNEQFF. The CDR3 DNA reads TGTGCCAGCAGCCCCAGGCTAAGCCACAATGAGCAGTTCTTC.

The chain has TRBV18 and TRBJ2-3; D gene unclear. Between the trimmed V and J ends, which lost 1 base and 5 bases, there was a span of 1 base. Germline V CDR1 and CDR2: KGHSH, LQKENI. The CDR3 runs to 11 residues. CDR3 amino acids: CASSPLDTQYF. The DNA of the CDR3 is TGTGCCAGCTCACCACTAGATACGCAGTATTTT.